What follows is one T cell receptor beta chain and its context. In germline, CDR1 is SGHTS, CDR2 YDEGEE. With 1 base clipped from V and 7 bases from J, the junction kept 5 bases outside the gene matches. The CDR3 contains 15 residues. These data are taken from a study of blood T cell repertoires in COVID-19. About the study: Samples taken during acute and convalescent COVID-19 were collected in the United States, Italy and Spain. The analysed material was cDNA or gDNA that came from T cells, B-cell-depleted T cells, or PBMCs.

Methods used by the authors: Amplification with reference gene primers provided the estimates of nucleated cell counts. Some clones are missing from TCRdb's copy, which holds only in-frame ones; the method was immunoSEQ multiplex PCR. V and J calls and clone size are copied from that table; D and trimming were computed from the DNA. This repertoire shows 200,000 to 250,000 clones, under 90% found once; its top ten account for approximately 4.8%. The TCR comes from a man over 45 with acute or convalescent COVID-19. The source material was peripheral blood. V and J are TRBV5-8 and TRBJ1-4, with 9 positions matching TRBD1. The CDR3 DNA reads as TGTGCCAGCAGCTTGACCGGGACAGGGCTTGAAAAACTGTTTTTT. Its protein is CASSLTGTGLEKLFF.